Shown below are 26 T cell receptor beta chains from a single sample sequenced in a study of blood T cell repertoires in COVID-19. Assay: immunoSEQ multiplex PCR; the TCRdb copy retains only in-frame clones and omits some. Among tens of thousands of clones listed, 90% were seen once. Sequencing was carried out using peripheral blood. The receptors come from a man aged 50 to 60 with acute or convalescent COVID-19.

The chain carries TRBV10-1 and TRBJ2-5; tentatively, D is TRBD1 (5 bases). Trimming pared 3 bases from V and 5 bases from J, leaving 10 bases between. Germline V gene sequence: CDR1 WNHNN, CDR2 SYGVQD (reference sequence). There are 13 residues in the CDR3. CDR3 region: CASSDPGHETQYF. The CDR3 region has the DNA TGCGCCAGCAGTGATCCAGGGCATGAGACCCAGTACTTC.

The chain joins TRBV6-5 to TRBJ2-2; D is unclear. The CDR3 spans 13 residues. The V end lost 4 bases, the J end lost 4 bases, and 7 bases lay between the germline ends. From germline, CDR1 is MNHEY and CDR2 SVGAGI. CDR3 amino acids: CASSFYSTGELFF. The DNA of the CDR3 is TGTGCCAGCAGTTTTTATTCCACCGGGGAGCTGTTTTTT.

The CDR3 region is CASSLATSGSNEQFF. CDR3 DNA sequence: TGCGCCAGCAGCTTGGCTACTAGCGGGAGCAATGAGCAGTTCTTC. This rearrangement joins TRBV5-1 to TRBJ2-1; 11 bases line up with TRBD2. Germline-derived CDR1 and CDR2 are SGHRS and YFSETQ. The CDR3 runs 15 residues. With V trimmed by 0 bases and J by 6 bases, 2 bases remained unmatched.

The genes are TRBV10-3 and TRBJ2-3; D unclear. V lost 3 bases, J lost 1 base, and 8 bases lay in between. Germline CDR1 reads ENHRY; CDR2 reads SYGVKD. The CDR3 covers 14 residues. CDR3 nucleotide sequence: TGTGCCATCAGTGACCCTACAGGCACAGATACGCAGTATTTT. It translates to CAISDPTGTDTQYF.

The genes are TRBV28 and TRBJ1-2; 12 nucleotides align to TRBD1. With V trimmed by 6 bases and J by 2 bases, 13 bases remained unmatched. The germline CDR1 and CDR2 sequences are MDHEN and SYDVKM. This CDR3 has 18 amino acids. CDR3 region: CASSLPTGTGGANYGYTF. CDR3 sequence (DNA): TGTGCCAGCAGCCTCCCCACCGGGACAGGGGGCGCGAACTATGGCTACACCTTC.

This chain connects TRBV2 to TRBJ2-3, with D perhaps matching TRBD1 (6 bases). The CDR3 sequence is 15 residues long. From germline, CDR1 is SNHLY and CDR2 FYNNEI. Trimming shortened V by 2 bases and J by 0 bases, and 9 bases separated the two germline ends. CDR3 loop: CASSERGLSTDTQYF. The CDR3 DNA follows: TGTGCCAGCAGTGAAAGGGGGTTGAGCACAGATACGCAGTATTTT.

The rearrangement joins TRBV3-1 (or the pseudogene TRBV3-2) to TRBJ2-1; a weak D match, TRBD2 (6 bases). Germline V gene data show CDR1 as LGHDT and CDR2 as YNNKEL (reference sequence). The CDR3 is 17 residues long. The V end was cut by 4 bases, the J end by 0 bases, with 16 bases between. The CDR3 loop reads CASSRPVSGGSYNEQFF. CDR3 DNA sequence: TGTGCCAGCAGCCGTCCGGTTAGCGGAGGCTCCTACAATGAGCAGTTCTTC.

V usage is TRBV15 and J usage is TRBJ2-7; 13 nucleotides match TRBD2. Germline V lookup: CDR1 LNHNV, CDR2 YYDKDF (reference sequence). The CDR3 is 17 residues long. The J segment lost 0 bases and the V segment lost 1 base, leaving 3 bases of the junction unmatched. The CDR3 nucleotides are TGTGCCACCAGCAGAGTTGGGACTAGCGGGAACTCCTACGAGCAGTACTTC. Its protein product is CATSRVGTSGNSYEQYF.

J is TRBJ2-7 and V is TRBV6-2 or TRBV6-3; TRBD1 matches 8 bases. Per the germline V gene, CDR1 is MNHEY and CDR2 is SVGEGT. This CDR3 region has 15 residues. The V and J ends lost 6 bases and 3 bases, in that order; junction bases with no gene match: 10. In DNA, the CDR3 is TGTGCCAGCAGCCAAAACCGGGACAGGCGCTACGAGCAGTACTTC. It is translated as CASSQNRDRRYEQYF.

The chain recombines TRBV19 with TRBJ2-6, with D unresolved. The V gene lost 10 bases and the J gene lost 1 base, with 11 bases spanning the gap. CDR3 size: 14 residues. Germline CDR1 is LNHDA and CDR2 is SQIVND (reference sequence). CDR3 sequence: CAKPRPSGANVLTF. In nucleotides, the CDR3 is TGTGCCAAGCCGAGGCCTTCTGGGGCCAACGTCCTGACTTTC.

The chain has TRBV7-2 and TRBJ2-1, with TRBD2 matching over 8 bases. Germline CDR1 and CDR2: SGHTA and FQGNSA. The CDR3 loop spans 17 amino acids. V dropped 5 bases and J dropped 2; count of bases not matched to a gene: 11. CDR3 nucleotide sequence: TGTGCCAGCAGCCCCACGTCGGGAGGGGGTGCCTACAATGAGCAGTTCTTC. It specifies CASSPTSGGGAYNEQFF.

The chain joins TRBV27 to TRBJ2-1, with D perhaps matching TRBD2 (6 bases). Germline loops: CDR1 MNHEY, CDR2 SMNVEV (reference sequence). With 1 base removed from V and 4 bases from J, the gap between germline ends came to 26 bases. This CDR3 has 20 residues. The CDR3 reads CASSLLRRLVVGAVYNEQFF. The CDR3 DNA reads as TGTGCCAGCAGTTTATTACGGCGACTAGTTGTCGGGGCGGTTTACAATGAGCAGTTCTTC.

J is TRBJ2-1 and V is TRBV5-1; D unresolved. V was cut by 3 bases and J by 5 bases, with 9 bases left in between. Germline loops: CDR1 SGHRS, CDR2 YFSETQ. The length of the CDR3 is 13 residues. CDR3 sequence: CASSYLVDNEQFF. The CDR3 DNA sequence: TGCGCCAGCAGCTACCTAGTCGACAATGAGCAGTTCTTC.

V usage is TRBV29-1 and J usage is TRBJ2-2, with a tentative D call TRBD1 (7 bases). The CDR3 runs to 15 residues. Trimming took off 5 bases at V and 3 bases at J, with 16 bases between the two ends. Germline loops: CDR1 SQVTM, CDR2 ANQGSEA. In DNA, the CDR3 is TGCAGCGTTAGGGAGGAGGGGGCCTACACCGGGGAGCTGTTTTTT. Protein product: CSVREEGAYTGELFF.

This sequence joins TRBV5-8 and TRBJ1-5; 7 bases are shared with TRBD1. V was pared by 5 bases and J by 3 bases, with 8 bases of the junction left unmatched. CDR3 length: 15 amino acids. Germline V lookup: CDR1 SGHTS, CDR2 YDEGEE. CDR3 in amino acids: CASSSGDSHNQPQHF. CDR3 bases: TGTGCCAGCAGTTCGGGGGACAGCCACAATCAGCCCCAGCATTTT.

The chain couples TRBV5-6 to TRBJ1-6; the D gene is possibly TRBD1 (6 bases). This CDR3 is 15 amino acids long. In germline, CDR1 is SGHDT, CDR2 YYEEEE. The germline V and J ends were trimmed by 2 bases and 16 bases, with 22 bases remaining between them. The CDR3 DNA sequence: TGTGCCAGCAGCTTAGGACAGTCCGGTCTGGTCCGGCTCCACTTT. It codes for CASSLGQSGLVRLHF.

The chain employs TRBV29-1 and TRBJ1-3; tentative D call: TRBD1 (6 bases). CDR1 SQVTM and CDR2 ANQGSEA come from the germline V gene. V was shortened by 6 bases and J by 5 bases, with 14 bases between the two germline ends. CDR3 size: 13 residues. The CDR3 region is CSVPAQGRNTIYF. The CDR3 coding sequence is TGCAGCGTCCCAGCTCAGGGGAGAAACACCATATATTTT.

V is TRBV6-5 and J is TRBJ2-7, with 9 bases that match TRBD1. V shed 6 bases, J shed 5 bases, and the junction held 5 bases outside the gene matches. In germline, CDR1 is MNHEY, CDR2 SVGAGI. The CDR3 is 13 residues long. This CDR3 reads CASSRQGVHEQYF. In DNA, the CDR3 is TGTGCCAGCAGCAGACAGGGGGTTCACGAGCAGTACTTC.

This chain joins TRBV6-4 and TRBJ2-3; TRBD1 matches 9 bases. The V gene end was trimmed by 2 bases and the J gene end by 3 bases; junction bases not matched to a gene: 6. Per the germline V gene, CDR1 is MRHNA and CDR2 is SNTAGT. The length of the CDR3 is 16 residues. The DNA of the CDR3 is TGTGCCAGCAGTGACCACCGGGACAGGGCAACAGATACGCAGTATTTT. As protein: CASSDHRDRATDTQYF.

The rearrangement uses TRBV5-4 and TRBJ2-3, with D perhaps TRBD2 (6 bases). Trimming shortened V by 4 bases and J by 2 bases, and 14 bases separated the two germline ends. Per germline, CDR1 SGHNT and CDR2 YYREEE (reference sequence). This CDR3 is 15 amino acids long. The CDR3 sequence: CASSPGTSHTDTQYF. The CDR3 DNA follows: TGTGCCAGCAGCCCCGGGACTTCACACACAGATACGCAGTATTTT.

This clone was counted a single time. This chain joins TRBV4-1 and TRBJ1-5, with D unresolved. V shed 0 bases and J shed 6 bases, with 12 bases lying between them. The CDR3 is 15 amino acids. Germline CDR1 reads MGHRA; CDR2 reads YSYEKL. The CDR3 protein is CASSQEGGNAQPQHF. The CDR3 DNA follows: TGCGCCAGCAGCCAAGAGGGAGGGAATGCTCAGCCCCAGCATTTT.

The chain links TRBV24-1 to TRBJ2-1; 8 nucleotides align to TRBD2. This CDR3 spans 16 amino acids. V gave up 4 bases and J gave up 7 bases; unmatched junction bases: 11. Looked up from germline, CDR1 is KGHDR and CDR2 is SFDVKD. The CDR3 region has the DNA TGTGCCACCAGTGAAAGGGGGACTAGAGTGGAGAATGAGCAGTTCTTC. Its protein product is CATSERGTRVENEQFF.

The chain's CDR3 is CASSPQGYRNQPQHF. DNA for the CDR3: TGCGCCAGCAGCCCGCAGGGATACCGCAATCAGCCCCAGCATTTT. The V call is TRBV5-1, the J call TRBJ1-5; perhaps TRBD1 as D (5 bases). CDR3 length: 15 amino acids. CDR1 and CDR2 (germline): SGHRS, YFSETQ. V lost 4 bases, J lost 2 bases, and 13 bases lay in between.

This sequence joins TRBV30 and TRBJ1-5, with TRBD1 identical over 8 bases. The germline CDR1 and CDR2 sequences are GTSNPN and SVGIG (reference sequence). V lost 3 bases, J lost 6 bases, and 4 bases stayed unmatched. The CDR3 consists of 13 residues. The CDR3 DNA sequence: TGTGCCTGGAGGGCAGGGGGCGGTCAGCCCCAGCATTTT. It codes for CAWRAGGGQPQHF.

This chain links TRBV11-2 with TRBJ1-3, with TRBD1 identical over 8 bases. CDR3 size: 14 residues. After removal of 5 bases from V and 0 bases from J, the junction contained 0 bases not matched to a gene. CDR1 is SGHAT, CDR2 FQNNGV, per germline. The CDR3 loop is CASSGQGSGNTIYF. In DNA, the CDR3 is TGTGCCAGCAGCGGACAGGGCTCTGGAAACACCATATATTTT. Combining the CDR3 with reference TRBV11-2 and TRBJ1-3 gives the whole variable domain EAGVAQSPRYKIIEKRQSVAFWCNPISGHATLYWYQQILGQGPKLLIQFQNNGVVDDSQLPKDRFSAERLKGVDSTLKIQPAKLEDSAVYLCASSGQGSGNTIYFGEGSWLTVV.

The rearrangement joins TRBV6-2 or TRBV6-3 to TRBJ2-7, with D perhaps TRBD1 (6 bases). Germline V lookup: CDR1 MNHEY, CDR2 SVGEGT. V lost 0 bases to trimming and J lost 9 bases, with 15 bases between them. The CDR3 covers 14 residues. In DNA form, the CDR3 reads TGTGCCAGCAGTTACTCGGACCCGAGAGGGGGGCAGTACTTC. It is translated as CASSYSDPRGGQYF.